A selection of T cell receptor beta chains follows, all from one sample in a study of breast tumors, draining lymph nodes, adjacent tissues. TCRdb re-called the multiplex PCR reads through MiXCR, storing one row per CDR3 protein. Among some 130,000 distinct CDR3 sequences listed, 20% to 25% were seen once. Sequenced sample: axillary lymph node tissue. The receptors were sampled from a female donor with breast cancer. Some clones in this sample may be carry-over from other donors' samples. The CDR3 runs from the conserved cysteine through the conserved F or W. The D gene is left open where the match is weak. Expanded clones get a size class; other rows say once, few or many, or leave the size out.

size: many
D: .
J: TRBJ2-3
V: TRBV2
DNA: TGTGCCAGCCTGTTCGCAGATACGCAGTATTTT
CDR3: CASLFADTQYF

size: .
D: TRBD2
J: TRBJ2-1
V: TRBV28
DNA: TGTGCCAGCAACGGGGGACTAGCGTTTTATGAGCAGTTCTTC
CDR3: CASNGGLAFYEQFF

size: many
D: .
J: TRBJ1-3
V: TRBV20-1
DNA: TGCAGTGAACGGACACCCTCTGGAAACACCATATATTTT
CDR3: CSERTPSGNTIYF

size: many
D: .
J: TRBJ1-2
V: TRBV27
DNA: TGTGCCAGCAGTTTCCAGGGCGACTATGGCTACACCTTC
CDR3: CASSFQGDYGYTF

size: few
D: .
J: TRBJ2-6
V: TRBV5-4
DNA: TGTGCCAGCAGCTTTTCCGGGAATGGGGCCAACGTCCTGACTTTC
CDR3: CASSFSGNGANVLTF

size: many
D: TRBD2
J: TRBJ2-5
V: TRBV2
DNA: TGTGCCAGCAGTGGGGGGGGAGCGGAGACCCAGTACTTC
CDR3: CASSGGGAETQYF

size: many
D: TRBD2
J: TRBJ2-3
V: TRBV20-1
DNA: TGCAGTGCTAGGCGGGGGGCCCGCACAGATACGCAGTATTTT
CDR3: CSARRGARTDTQYF

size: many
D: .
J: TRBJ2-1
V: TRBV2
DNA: TGTGCCAGCAGTGAGATAGCTAGAGCCCGAGTCAATGAGCAGTTCTTC
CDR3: CASSEIARARVNEQFF

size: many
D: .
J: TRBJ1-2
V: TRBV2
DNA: TGTGCCAGCAGTGAAATAAAGGCGAACTATGGCTACACCTTC
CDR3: CASSEIKANYGYTF

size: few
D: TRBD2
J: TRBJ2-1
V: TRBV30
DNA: TGTGCCTGGCTTCGCTTTAGCGGGAGCGGTGAGCAGTTCTTC
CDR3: CAWLRFSGSGEQFF

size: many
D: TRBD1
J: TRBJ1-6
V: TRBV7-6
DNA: TGTGCCAGCAGCTTAGGGACAGGGTACGGCGATAATTCACCCCTCCACTTT
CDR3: CASSLGTGYGDNSPLHF

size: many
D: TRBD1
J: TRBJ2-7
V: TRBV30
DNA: TGTGCCTGGAGTGTTGGGACAGGCTACGAGCAGTACTTC
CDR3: CAWSVGTGYEQYF

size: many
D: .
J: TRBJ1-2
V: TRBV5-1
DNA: TGCGCCAGCAGCCTGGAATGGGGCGGATATGGCTACACCTTC
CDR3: CASSLEWGGYGYTF

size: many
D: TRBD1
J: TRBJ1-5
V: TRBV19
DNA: TGTGCCAGTCTCCGTCCCGGGACAGGGGTTCAGCCCCAGCATTTT
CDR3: CASLRPGTGVQPQHF

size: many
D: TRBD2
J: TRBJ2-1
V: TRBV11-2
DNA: TGTGCCAGCAGCTCGGGCACGACTAGCGGCAATGAGCAGTTCTTC
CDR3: CASSSGTTSGNEQFF

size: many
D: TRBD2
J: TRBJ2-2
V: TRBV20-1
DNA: TGCAGTGCTAGAGGAGGCAGCGGGAGATGGACCGGGGAGCTGTTTTTT
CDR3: CSARGGSGRWTGELFF

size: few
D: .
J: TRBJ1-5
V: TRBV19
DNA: TGTGCCAGTAGTATCATCCTCGGCGATCAGCCCCAGCATTTT
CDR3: CASSIILGDQPQHF

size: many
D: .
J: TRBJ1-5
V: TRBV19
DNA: TGTGCCAGTAGTAAACGGGGAGCGGCAGATAGCAATCAGCCCCAGCATTTT
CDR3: CASSKRGAADSNQPQHF

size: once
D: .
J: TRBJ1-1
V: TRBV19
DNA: TGTGCCAGTAGTATTGAAGGAGACACTGAAGCTTTCTTT
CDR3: CASSIEGDTEAFF

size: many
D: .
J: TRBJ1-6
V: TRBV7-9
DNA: TGTGCCAGCAGGGGGCAGGGAGAAAAGTCACCCCTCCACTTT
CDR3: CASRGQGEKSPLHF

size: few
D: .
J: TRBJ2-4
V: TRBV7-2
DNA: TGTGCCAGCAGCTTGCGGTCTCTCTTTCTAGCCAAAAACATTCAGTACTTC
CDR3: CASSLRSLFLAKNIQYF

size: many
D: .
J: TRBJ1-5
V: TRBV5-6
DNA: TGTGCCAGCAGCTTTATGGGCTATAGCAATCAGCCCCAGCATTTT
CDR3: CASSFMGYSNQPQHF

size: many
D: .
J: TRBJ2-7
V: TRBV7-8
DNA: TGTGCCAGCAGCTTAAGGCTAGCGACCCACGAGCAGTACTTC
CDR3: CASSLRLATHEQYF

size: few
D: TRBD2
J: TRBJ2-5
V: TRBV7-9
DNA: TGTGCCAGCAGCGCGATAGGGACTAGCGGGGCACGAGAGACCCAGTACTTC
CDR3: CASSAIGTSGARETQYF

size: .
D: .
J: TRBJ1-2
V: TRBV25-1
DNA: TGTGCCAGCAGTGGGGGGCTAACGGGAGGCTACACCTTC
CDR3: CASSGGLTGGYTF

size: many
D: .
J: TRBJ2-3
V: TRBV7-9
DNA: TGTGCCAGCAGCCATGGACTGGGCTGGGATACGCAGTATTTT
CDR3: CASSHGLGWDTQYF

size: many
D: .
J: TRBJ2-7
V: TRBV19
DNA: TGTGCCAGTAGAGGGGTAAGCTCCTACGAGCAGTACTTC
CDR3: CASRGVSSYEQYF

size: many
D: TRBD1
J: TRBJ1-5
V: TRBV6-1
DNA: TGTGCCAGCAGTGTAGGGGGCGCGGGTCAGCCCCAGCATTTT
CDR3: CASSVGGAGQPQHF

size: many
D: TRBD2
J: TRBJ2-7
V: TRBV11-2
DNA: TGTGCCAGCAGCTTAGAAGCGGGAATAACCTACGAGCAGTACTTC
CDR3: CASSLEAGITYEQYF

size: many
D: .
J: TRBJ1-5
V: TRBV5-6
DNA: TGTGCCAGCAGCTTAGGGCCAGGGAGCAGGCAGCCCCAGCATTTT
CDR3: CASSLGPGSRQPQHF

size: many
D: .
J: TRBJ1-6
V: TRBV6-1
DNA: TGTGCCAGCCTTATAGTGCCGGGGGCAGCGAATTCACCCCTCCACTTT
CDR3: CASLIVPGAANSPLHF

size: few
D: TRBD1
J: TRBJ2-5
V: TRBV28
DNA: TGTGCCAGCAGTGATGACAGGGCGGAGACCCAGTACTTC
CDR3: CASSDDRAETQYF

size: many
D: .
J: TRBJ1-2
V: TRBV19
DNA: TGTGCCAGTAGCCCCCCGCAGGGTTATGGCTACACCTTC
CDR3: CASSPPQGYGYTF

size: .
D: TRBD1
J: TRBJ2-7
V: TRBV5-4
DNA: TGTGCCAGCAGCTCGGGCAGGGGGCTAGGGGCCTACGAGCAGTACTTC
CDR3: CASSSGRGLGAYEQYF

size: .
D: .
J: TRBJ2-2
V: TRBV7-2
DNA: TGTGCCAGCACCTCCGGGGGCGGGGGTCCCGGGGAGCTGTTTTTT
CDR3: CASTSGGGGPGELFF

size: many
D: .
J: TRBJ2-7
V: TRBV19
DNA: TGTGCCAGTAGTATCGCCGTTTCCTACGAGCAGTACTTC
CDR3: CASSIAVSYEQYF

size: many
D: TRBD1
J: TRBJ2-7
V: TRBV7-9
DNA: TGTGCCCAGAAGGAGGACAGGGGCTCCTACGAGCAGTACTTC
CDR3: CAQKEDRGSYEQYF

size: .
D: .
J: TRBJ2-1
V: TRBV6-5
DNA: TGTGCCAGCAGTTACACTTTCTACAATGAGCAGTTCTTC
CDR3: CASSYTFYNEQFF

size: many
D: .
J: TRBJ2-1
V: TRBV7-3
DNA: TGTGCCAGCAGCTTGTCCCTGAGCTCCTACAATGAGCAGTTCTTC
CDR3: CASSLSLSSYNEQFF

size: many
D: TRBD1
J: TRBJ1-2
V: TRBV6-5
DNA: TGTGCCAGCAGTAAAACCAAATCCGGGACAGGTACTAACTATGGCTACACCTTC
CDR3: CASSKTKSGTGTNYGYTF

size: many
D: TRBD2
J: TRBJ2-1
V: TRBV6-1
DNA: TGTGCCAGCGTAGCGGGGAGGGGACGTGGTGAGCAGTTCTTC
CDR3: CASVAGRGRGEQFF

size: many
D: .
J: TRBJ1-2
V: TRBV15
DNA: TGTGCCACCAGCAGAGATAGATTGGGACAAGTATATGGCTACACCTTC
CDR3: CATSRDRLGQVYGYTF